One sample yielded the 8 T cell receptor beta chains listed below, sequenced in a study of CXCR3-negative and CXCR3-positive naive CD8 T cells. Preparation of TRB cDNA libraries relied on 5' RACE carrying UMI labels. TCRdb re-called the 5' RACE reads and catalogs CDR3 proteins one per entry, DNA excluded. Recorded here are 65,000 to 85,000 distinct CDR3 sequences; the top ten clones represent approximately 1.5%. The sample was naive CXCR3- CD8+ T cells from blood. The subset is: CD45RO-CCR7+CD27+CD95- naive CD8+ T cells lacking CXCR3 (TNR3-). The receptors were gathered from a human donor in good health. Some clones in this sample may be carry-over from other donors' samples.

This chain connects TRBV28 to TRBJ2-7; checking the TCRdb D call of TRBD1 is not possible without DNA. Germline CDR1 and CDR2: MDHEN and SYDVKM. The CDR3 is 12 residues long. The CDR3 here is CASSRQGYEQYF.

This chain links TRBV29-1 with TRBJ2-7; TCRdb designates TRBD1, a call that cannot be tested without DNA. The CDR3 length is 13 residues. Germline values: CDR1 SQVTM, CDR2 ANQGSEA. CDR3 residues: CSVEEQGTYEQYF.

The V call is TRBV12-3 or TRBV12-4, the J call TRBJ2-3; the TCRdb call, TRBD1, lacks DNA for checking. The CDR3 has 12 amino acids. This CDR3 is CASSPPEDTQYF.

The rearrangement uses TRBV20-1 and TRBJ2-7; as DNA is missing, the TRBD1 call by TCRdb cannot be tested. The CDR3 is 13 residues long. Germline V gene data show CDR1 as DFQATT and CDR2 as SNEGSKA (reference sequence). The CDR3 region is CSASGWSSYEQYF.

J is TRBJ2-1 and V is TRBV28; the D gene TCRdb calls, TRBD2, cannot be checked with no DNA. This CDR3 comprises 14 residues. Germline V lookup: CDR1 MDHEN, CDR2 SYDVKM. The CDR3 region is CASRQEVGYDEQFF.

The chain is built from TRBV29-1 and TRBJ2-3; TCRdb's assignment of TRBD2 cannot be checked, as there is no DNA. Germline CDR1 is SQVTM and CDR2 is ANQGSEA. This CDR3 has 15 amino acids. The CDR3 protein is CSVEMTSGVLDTQYF.

This rearrangement joins TRBV7-9 to TRBJ1-4; TCRdb picks TRBD1, but there is no DNA to check that call. There are 13 residues in the CDR3. The germline V gene has CDR1 SEHNR and CDR2 FQNEAQ (reference sequence). CDR3 in amino acids: CAISGQLNEKLFF.

The chain recombines TRBV20-1 with TRBJ2-7; without DNA, the TCRdb call of TRBD2 cannot be checked. The CDR3 extends over 14 amino acids. Germline CDR1 and CDR2: DFQATT and SNEGSKA (reference sequence). The CDR3 sequence is CTGTSGGLAYEQYF.